The text below deals with one T cell receptor beta chain. The CDR3 covers 14 residues. The ends lost 6 bases at V and 0 bases at J; junction bases unmatched: 1. Per the germline V gene, CDR1 is MNHEY and CDR2 is SVGAGI. In the source study's methods: The authors estimated nucleated cell counts from reference gene primer amplification. Sequenced by immunoSEQ multiplex PCR; TCRdb stores in-frame clones only, minus some. D and trimming were read from the DNA, whereas the V and J calls and clone size are those reported in that table. The sample has 50,000 to 70,000 clones; roughly nine tenths are singletons. This record belongs to a study of blood T cell repertoires in COVID-19. Turning to the study itself: Sites across the United States, Italy and Spain contributed samples from acute and convalescent COVID-19.

Sequenced sample: peripheral blood. The sequence came from a woman in her seventies with active COVID-19. This chain joins TRBV6-5 and TRBJ1-2; 10 positions agree with TRBD1. The CDR3 region is CASRTGGSNYGYTF. DNA for the CDR3: TGTGCCAGCAGGACAGGGGGCTCTAACTATGGCTACACCTTC.